The clone carrying this T cell receptor (beta chain) was seen a few times. MiXCR, run by TCRdb on the RT-PCR reads, gives a single entry per CDR3 protein. Of approximately 530,000 distinct CDR3 sequences in the sample, approximately 7.7% were seen once. These data are taken from a study of response to subunit inactivated influenza vaccine. This TCR came from a man aged 50 to 69 who received an inactivated influenza vaccine. The sequencing used PBMCs from blood, collected around 25 months after vaccination.

CDR3 region: CASSVISYGELFF. For the CDR3, the DNA is TGTGCCAGCAGCGTCATATCCTACGGGGAGCTGTTTTTT. The chain uses TRBV7-2 and TRBJ2-2; D is undetermined. V was trimmed by 5 bases and J by 7 bases, leaving 11 bases between them. Germline V gives CDR1 SGHTA, CDR2 FQGNSA. The CDR3 totals 13 residues.